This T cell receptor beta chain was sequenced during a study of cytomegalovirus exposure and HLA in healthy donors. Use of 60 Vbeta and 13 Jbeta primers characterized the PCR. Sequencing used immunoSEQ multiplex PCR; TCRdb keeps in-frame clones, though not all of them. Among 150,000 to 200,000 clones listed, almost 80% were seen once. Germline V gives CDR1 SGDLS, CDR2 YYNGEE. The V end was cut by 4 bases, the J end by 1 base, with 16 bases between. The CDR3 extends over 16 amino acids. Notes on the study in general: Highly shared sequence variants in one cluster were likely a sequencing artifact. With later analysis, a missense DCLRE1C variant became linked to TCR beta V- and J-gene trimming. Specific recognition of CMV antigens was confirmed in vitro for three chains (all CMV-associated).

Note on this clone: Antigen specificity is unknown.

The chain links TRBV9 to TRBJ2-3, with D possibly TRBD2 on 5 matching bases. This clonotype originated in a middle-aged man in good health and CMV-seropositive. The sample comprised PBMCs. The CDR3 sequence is CASSPPLVEGTDTQYF. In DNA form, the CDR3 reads TGTGCCAGCAGCCCCCCACTAGTAGAAGGCACAGATACGCAGTATTTT.